The 20 T cell receptor beta chains below were found in one sample sequenced in a study of T cell responses to AZD1222 COVID-19 vaccine. The protocol was immunoSEQ multiplex PCR, while the TCRdb copy is restricted to in-frame clones and leaves out a portion. The top ten clones hold around 4.5% of a sample with about 130,000 clones, 80% to 95% of them seen once. The sequenced sample was peripheral blood, obtained on day 0 of MenACWY control vaccination. The receptors shown here come from an adult in good health.

The J gene is TRBJ1-1, the V gene TRBV27, with D unresolved. CDR1 is MNHEY, CDR2 SMNVEV, per germline (reference sequence). There are 14 residues in the CDR3. Between the trimmed V and J ends, which lost 3 bases and 1 base, there was a span of 9 bases. CDR3 nucleotides: TGTGCCAGCAGTTTTTTTGGAACGAACACTGAAGCTTTCTTT. It translates to CASSFFGTNTEAFF.

This clone came up a few times. V gene TRBV5-6 combines with J gene TRBJ1-2; D might be TRBD1 (5 bases). V gave up 4 bases and J gave up 6 bases, with 22 bases separating them. The CDR3 has 16 residues. Germline CDR1 and CDR2: SGHDT and YYEEEE. CDR3 region: CASSLPGTLKGNGYTF. The CDR3 DNA reads TGTGCCAGCAGCCTTCCCGGGACCCTCAAGGGGAATGGCTACACCTTC.

The chain couples TRBV4-1 to TRBJ2-7; D may match TRBD1 or TRBD2 (5 bases each). V was pared by 1 base and J by 3 bases, with 25 bases between. Germline assignment: CDR1 MGHRA and CDR2 YSYEKL. CDR3 length equals 19 residues. CDR3 protein: CASSQVRGARANFDYEQYF. The CDR3 coding sequence is TGCGCCAGCAGCCAAGTGAGGGGCGCCAGGGCCAACTTCGACTACGAGCAGTACTTC.

The rearrangement links TRBV12-3 or TRBV12-4 to TRBJ1-5; D is possibly TRBD1 (6 bases). This CDR3 comprises 13 residues. Trimming took off 10 bases at V and 2 bases at J, with 12 bases between the two ends. This chain's CDR3 is CANSRQGNQPQHF. The DNA of the CDR3 is TGTGCCAACAGCCGACAGGGCAATCAGCCCCAGCATTTT.

This clone was detected only a few times. The V gene is TRBV11-2, the J gene TRBJ2-5; possibly TRBD1 for D (5 bases). Trimming pared 5 bases from V and 3 bases from J, leaving 22 bases between. The CDR3 is 17 residues long. Germline loops: CDR1 SGHAT, CDR2 FQNNGV. CDR3 loop: CASSTRSRARGKETQYF. DNA of the CDR3: TGTGCCAGCAGCACCCGGTCCCGGGCTAGGGGAAAAGAGACCCAGTACTTC.

This clone occurred a few times. This CDR3 is CASSPPGQGIIEQFF. The CDR3 DNA reads TGTGCCAGCTCACCACCGGGTCAGGGGATAATTGAGCAGTTCTTC. The chain combines TRBV18 with TRBJ2-1, with D possibly matching TRBD1 (6 bases). V shed 0 bases and J shed 9 bases, with 15 bases lying between them. In germline, CDR1 is KGHSH, CDR2 LQKENI. The CDR3 contains 15 residues.

The rearrangement joins TRBV5-4 to TRBJ2-2, with D possibly being TRBD2 (5 bases). CDR1 is SGHNT and CDR2 is YYREEE in the germline V gene (reference sequence). The CDR3 runs to 15 residues. V was shortened by 4 bases and J by 4 bases, with 14 bases between the two germline ends. In nucleotides, the CDR3 is TGTGCCAGCAGCCCCCGGGGTAGGGCCACCGGGGAGCTGTTTTTT. Translating it yields CASSPRGRATGELFF.

The J gene is TRBJ2-1, the V gene TRBV10-3, with a tentative D call TRBD2 (7 bases). The V gene lost 9 bases and the J gene lost 13 bases, with 16 bases spanning the gap. Germline CDR1 ENHRY, CDR2 SYGVKD. This CDR3 region has 11 residues. The CDR3 region is CAMGAGDQQFF. The CDR3 region has the DNA TGTGCCATGGGGGCGGGGGACCAACAGTTCTTC.

J is TRBJ2-4 and V is TRBV7-9; possible D gene TRBD2, 6 bases. V lost 5 bases to trimming and J lost 6 bases, with 20 bases between them. CDR3 length equals 16 residues. Germline V gene lookup returns CDR1 SEHNR and CDR2 FQNEAQ (reference sequence). The CDR3 nucleotides read TGTGCCAGCAGCACCCACCGTACAGTCGGGAGAAACATTCAGTACTTC. It encodes CASSTHRTVGRNIQYF.

This chain links TRBV27 with TRBJ1-1; D may be TRBD1 (6 bases). The germline gives CDR1 MNHEY, CDR2 SMNVEV (reference sequence). The CDR3 has 15 residues. V lost 3 bases, J lost 3 bases, and 14 bases lay in between. The CDR3 coding sequence is TGTGCCAGCAGTTTGGGGGCGGGGGCCCACACTGAAGCTTTCTTT. Translating gives CASSLGAGAHTEAFF.

J is TRBJ1-1 and V is TRBV29-1; D is uncertain. V gave up 4 bases and J gave up 0 bases, with 9 bases separating them. Looked up from germline, CDR1 is SQVTM and CDR2 is ANQGSEA. This CDR3 is built from 13 residues. The DNA of the CDR3 is TGCAGCGTTGCTGCCAGATTGAACACTGAAGCTTTCTTT. Amino acid sequence: CSVAARLNTEAFF.

The chain recombines TRBV27 with TRBJ2-7; possibly TRBD1 for D (6 bases). Germline loops: CDR1 MNHEY, CDR2 SMNVEV (reference sequence). The V gene lost 5 bases and the J gene lost 1 base, with 12 bases spanning the gap. This CDR3 comprises 14 residues. As DNA, the CDR3 is TGTGCCAGCAGTCCGATCCAGGGGTCCTACGAGCAGTACTTC. Amino acids: CASSPIQGSYEQYF.

The genes are TRBV5-1 and TRBJ2-1; tentative D call: TRBD2 (5 bases). The ends were cut back, 4 bases at V and 9 bases at J, with 11 bases in the middle. CDR3 length: 12 residues. Germline CDR1 and CDR2: SGHRS and YFSETQ. The CDR3 DNA reads as TGCGCCAGCAGCGTGGGTGCGGGTGAGCAGTTCTTC. The encoded protein is CASSVGAGEQFF.

The chain has TRBV7-6 and TRBJ2-5; no firm D call. Trimming removed 5 bases from V and 5 bases from J, with 21 bases in between. From germline, CDR1 is SGHVS and CDR2 FNYEAQ. The CDR3 contains 16 residues. The CDR3 region has the DNA TGTGCCAGCAGCATCCTGGGCCCACCGGCGAGGGAGACCCAGTACTTC. Its protein is CASSILGPPARETQYF.

The V call is TRBV4-3, the J call TRBJ2-5, with D perhaps TRBD2 (6 bases). Germline V gene sequence: CDR1 LGHNA, CDR2 YSLEER. The CDR3 loop spans 16 amino acids. V gave up 0 bases and J gave up 2 bases, with 13 bases separating them. CDR3 residues: CASSQDENGGQETQYF. The CDR3 DNA reads as TGCGCCAGCAGCCAAGACGAGAACGGGGGACAAGAGACCCAGTACTTC.

The CDR3 DNA reads as TGCGCCAGCAGCCAAGCAAAGACTAGCGGGGGCAGCACAGATACGCAGTATTTT. It specifies CASSQAKTSGGSTDTQYF. The J gene is TRBJ2-3, the V gene TRBV4-3, with TRBD2 identical over 12 bases. The CDR3 has 18 residues. Trimming cost V 1 base and J 0 bases; bases outside gene matches: 5. Germline V gene sequence: CDR1 LGHNA, CDR2 YSLEER.

The CDR3 bases are TGTGCCAGCAGCTTAGATAGTGGCCGGTATCGCCTCCACTTT. As protein: CASSLDSGRYRLHF. This sequence joins TRBV7-9 and TRBJ1-6; D ambiguous. CDR3 length: 14 residues. With 1 base removed from V and 15 bases from J, the gap between germline ends came to 16 bases. CDR1 and CDR2 (germline): SEHNR, FQNEAQ (reference sequence).

This rearrangement joins TRBV29-1 to TRBJ2-7, with 7 bases lining up with TRBD2. V dropped 4 bases and J dropped 1; count of bases not matched to a gene: 7. The germline CDR1 and CDR2 sequences are SQVTM and ANQGSEA. The CDR3 extends over 14 amino acids. Here the CDR3 DNA reads TGCAGCGTTGCGAAGCAGCGGGAATCCTACGAGCAGTACTTC. Its protein product is CSVAKQRESYEQYF.

The V gene is TRBV11-3, the J gene TRBJ2-1; 8 positions match TRBD1. This CDR3 comprises 15 residues. J gave up 5 bases and V 5 bases, and 8 bases lay outside the gene matches. Germline CDR1 and CDR2: SGHNT and YENEEA. The DNA of the CDR3 is TGTGCCAGCAGCCGCCGGAACAGGGGGGACAATGAGCAGTTCTTC. The encoded protein is CASSRRNRGDNEQFF. The full variable domain, its missing parts supplied by reference TRBV11-3 and TRBJ2-1, is EAGVVQSPRYKIIEKKQPVAFWCNPISGHNTLYWYLQNLGQGPELLIRYENEEAVDDSQLPKDRFSAERLKGVDSTLKIQPAELGDSAVYLCASSRRNRGDNEQFFGPGTRLTVL.

This sequence joins TRBV9 and TRBJ2-1; D is ambiguous. The CDR3 extends over 15 amino acids. The ends were cut back, 4 bases at V and 6 bases at J, with 17 bases in the middle. CDR1 is SGDLS, CDR2 YYNGEE, per germline. The CDR3 loop is CASSPTPTGLNEQFF. CDR3 DNA sequence: TGTGCCAGCAGCCCAACCCCGACTGGCCTCAATGAGCAGTTCTTC.